This T cell receptor beta chain was recovered during a study of cytomegalovirus exposure and HLA in healthy donors. Profiling relied on immunoSEQ multiplex PCR, and the TCRdb table lists in-frame clones only, not all of them. The table shows 60,000 to 90,000 clones, with about 93% occurring only once. Separate from the approximately 670-subject first cohort was the approximately 110-subject validation cohort, to which the donors belonged. The trim removed 2 bases at V and 1 base at J, leaving 11 bases unmatched. From germline, CDR1 is MNHEY and CDR2 SMNVEV (reference sequence). There are 19 residues in the CDR3.

This TCR was recovered from a woman younger than 30 in good health and CMV-seronegative. The chain carries TRBV27 and TRBJ2-5; 12 bases are a match to TRBD2. The sample was PBMCs. CDR3 coding DNA: TGTGCCAGCAGTTTAGTAAAACTAGCGGGGGGCCCAGTCCAAGAGACCCAGTACTTC. Translating it yields CASSLVKLAGGPVQETQYF.